This T cell receptor beta chain was retrieved from a study of blood T cells in healthy people across ages. Overall study results and limits: Per million T cells, TCR beta diversity dropped about linearly as age rose. Diversity estimated from one million T cells was considered an underestimate.

The CDR3 extends over 13 amino acids. V shed 4 bases and J 11 bases; nucleotides not matched to a gene: 10. Next came a second PCR, run for about 6 to 12 cycles, which used a sample-barcoded 5' primer along with a J-beta primer mix. TCRdb re-called the 5' RACE reads with MiXCR, one entry per CDR3 protein. The sample holds about 1.8 million distinct CDR3 sequences, roughly 52% seen once. For this clonotype: What it recognizes is unknown.

Isolation yielded PBMCs, at least 7 million per sample, in every case. This sequence was found in a woman aged 40 to 55 in good health. The chain links TRBV12-3 or TRBV12-4 to TRBJ2-5, with 7 bases identical to TRBD1. The material sequenced was blood. CDR3 bases: TGTGCCAGCAGTTCAAGACAGGGCCAAGAGCAGTACTTC. This gives the protein CASSSRQGQEQYF.